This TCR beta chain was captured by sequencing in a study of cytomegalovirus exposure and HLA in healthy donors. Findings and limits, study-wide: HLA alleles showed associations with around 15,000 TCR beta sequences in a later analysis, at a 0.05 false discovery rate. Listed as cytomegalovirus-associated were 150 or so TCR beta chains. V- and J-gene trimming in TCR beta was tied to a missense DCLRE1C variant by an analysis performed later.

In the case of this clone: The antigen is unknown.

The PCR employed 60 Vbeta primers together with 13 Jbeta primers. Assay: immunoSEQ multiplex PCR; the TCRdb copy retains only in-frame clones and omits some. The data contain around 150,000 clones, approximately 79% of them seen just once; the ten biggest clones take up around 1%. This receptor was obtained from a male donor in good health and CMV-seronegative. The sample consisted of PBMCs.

CDR3 loop: CASSPAANTEAFF. The CDR3 DNA sequence: TGTGCCAGCTCACCAGCGGCCAACACTGAAGCTTTCTTT. The chain uses TRBV18 and TRBJ1-1; the D is unclear. Between the trimmed V and J ends, which lost 2 bases and 2 bases, there was a span of 6 bases. CDR3 size: 13 residues. CDR1 is KGHSH and CDR2 is LQKENI in the germline V gene.